This T cell receptor (beta chain) appears in the sequencing data of a study of OX40 agonist ivuxolimab in advanced cancers. Study at large: The dose-escalation group included hepatocellular carcinoma, melanoma, renal cell carcinoma and head and neck cancer.

Regarding this clone: Its antigen is unidentified.

Clones were sequenced by immunoSEQ multiplex PCR, and TCRdb holds only the in-frame ones, with some missing. The data contain about 79,000 clones, around 92% of them seen just once; the ten biggest clones take up about 0.54%. Study results and caveats: CD8+ T cells were the subset that, on average, had more expanded clones than CD4+.

The ends lost 7 bases at V and 5 bases at J; junction bases unmatched: 18. From germline, CDR1 is GTSNPN and CDR2 SVGIG (reference sequence). The length of the CDR3 is 16 residues. This chain links TRBV30 with TRBJ1-2; 8 bases match TRBD1. The source is an adult with an advanced solid tumor such as melanoma, head and neck, liver or kidney cancer. The sequences come from CD4+ or CD8+ T cells sorted from blood, collected in a trial of the OX40 agonist ivuxolimab. The CDR3, as DNA: TGTGCCTCGGAACCGTGGACAGGGAGGATTGGGTATGGCTACACCTTC. It specifies CASEPWTGRIGYGYTF.